The 2 T cell receptor beta chains below come from one sample, sequenced in a study of naive and memory T cell subsets. The beta constant-region primer was an equimolar mix of two oligonucleotides covering TRBC1 and TRBC2. From the UMI-ligation and nested PCR reads, TCRdb called clonotypes with MiXCR, one entry per CDR3 protein. The profile shows tens of thousands of distinct CDR3 sequences, roughly 14% of them singletons. The sequencing sample was made of central memory CD4+ T cells from blood. All receptors come from a human donor in good health.

In DNA form, the CDR3 reads TGTGCCAGCTCACCAGGGAGACAGCGCGAGCAGTACTTC. This encodes CASSPGRQREQYF. The V gene is TRBV18, the J gene TRBJ2-7; D may match TRBD1 or TRBD2 (5 bases each). In germline, CDR1 is KGHSH, CDR2 LQKENI. This CDR3 contains 13 residues. Between the trimmed V and J ends, which lost 2 bases and 6 bases, there was a span of 11 bases.

In its sample, this clonotype was seen many times. The V and J genes are TRBV6-5 and TRBJ2-3; D unclear. Germline values: CDR1 MNHEY, CDR2 SVGAGI. CDR3 size: 12 residues. Deletions cut 6 bases from V and 6 bases from J, with 10 bases between. CDR3 amino acids: CASSDVLDTQYF. For the CDR3, the DNA is TGTGCCAGCAGCGACGTGTTGGATACGCAGTATTTT.